This entry concerns a single T cell receptor beta chain. Repertoires were generated with immunoSEQ multiplex PCR, while TCRdb's copy carries only in-frame clones and drops some. Of some 50,000 clones listed, approximately 84% are singletons. This entry comes from a study of radiotherapy plus CTLA-4 blockade in lung cancer. The CDR3 sequence is 17 residues long. Trimming cost V 4 bases and J 3 bases, with 24 bases left between them. CDR1 GTSNPN and CDR2 SVGIG come from the germline V gene (reference sequence). The specimen was peripheral blood, collected from a patient treated with radiotherapy plus ipilimumab. This TCR was recovered from a human donor with non-small cell lung cancer whose response to radiotherapy plus ipilimumab could not be evaluated. The V gene is TRBV30, the J gene TRBJ1-2; D is perhaps TRBD1 (5 bases). CDR3 sequence: CAWNTGDGGFGDYGYTF. CDR3 coding DNA: TGTGCCTGGAATACCGGGGACGGAGGGTTTGGGGACTATGGCTACACCTTC.